The clone carrying this T cell receptor (beta chain) appeared a few times. The antigen remains unidentified. This CDR3 contains 15 residues. The germline CDR1 and CDR2 sequences are SGHNT and YYREEE (reference sequence). J lost 4 bases, V lost 3 bases, and 4 bases had no gene match. Quantitative molecular-barcoded 5'-RACE generated the TCR beta libraries. TCRdb re-called the 5' RACE reads with MiXCR, one entry per CDR3 protein. The sample yields 150,000 to 200,000 distinct CDR3 sequences, approximately 13% seen once. This specimen comes from a study of CD8 T cells in ankylosing spondylitis. Whole-study results and caveats: Roughly eight highly homologous variants made up a TCR beta motif that seemed to typify ankylosing spondylitis blood.

This chain connects TRBV5-4 to TRBJ1-4; 9 bases line up with TRBD1. The sequencing input was blood, either unsorted or a sorted T cell fraction (not recorded which). The source is a female donor with ankylosing spondylitis or in good health (not recorded which). DNA of the CDR3: TGTGCCAGCAGCTCCCACAGGGGGCTTAATGAAAAACTGTTTTTT. Protein product: CASSSHRGLNEKLFF. Full variable domain (remainder filled in from reference TRBV5-4 and TRBJ1-4): ETGVTQSPTHLIKTRGQQVTLRCSSQSGHNTVSWYQQALGQGPQFIFQYYREEENGRGNFPPRFSGLQFPNYSSELNVNALELDDSALYLCASSSHRGLNEKLFFGSGTQLSVL.